This TCR beta chain originates from a study of breast tumors, draining lymph nodes, adjacent tissues. The germline V gene encodes CDR1 DFQATT and CDR2 SNEGSKA (reference sequence). The CDR3 has 14 amino acids. Losses at the gene ends were 5 bases for V and 2 bases for J; bases not matched to a gene: 6. This clonotype was detected only a few times. Breast cancer patients provided tissue from their axillary draining lymph nodes. One entry per CDR3 protein results from TCRdb running MiXCR on the multiplex PCR reads. The sample has over 200,000 distinct CDR3 sequences; around 35% are singletons. The chain has TRBV20-1 and TRBJ2-7; 10 bases match TRBD2. This TCR came from a female donor with breast cancer. Some clones in this sample may be carry-over from other donors' samples. Input material: axillary lymph node tissue. For the CDR3, the DNA is TGCAGTGCTGGCACTAGCGGGGAAACCTACGAGCAGTACTTC. The encoded protein is CSAGTSGETYEQYF.